These T cell receptor beta chains were read from a single sample in a study of graft-versus-host responses after intestinal transplantation. Generated by immunoSEQ multiplex PCR, the TCRdb table keeps only in-frame clones and is missing some. Of tens of thousands of clones listed, more than 90% were seen once; the top ten hold less than 8%. The input for sequencing was bone marrow, taken approximately 740 days after intestinal transplantation. These receptor sequences come from a human patient who received an intestinal transplant, so some T cells may come from the graft donor. CDR3s include the opening cysteine and the closing phenylalanine or tryptophan. Each record gives: CDR3 DNA, CDR3 protein, J gene, D gene, V gene, clone size. D genes are given only for firm matches. Clone size is given for some rows only: seen once, a few or many times, or a class if the clone is expanded.

TGTGCCAGCAGCCCCGGGACAGGGGGCTACCGGGCCAACGTCCTGACTTTC CASSPGTGGYRANVLTF TRBJ2-6 TRBD1 TRBV7-3 few
TGTGCCAGCAGCCAACTTACAGGGTTTTATGGCTATGGCTACACCTTC CASSQLTGFYGYGYTF TRBJ1-2 - TRBV6-6 -
TGTGCCAGCTCACCACCACCTTTCGGGGGTGTGGGCACTGAAGCTTTCTTT CASSPPPFGGVGTEAFF TRBJ1-1 - TRBV18 -
TGTGCCAGCAGCTTAGCCGCTAGCTCCTACAATGAGCAGTTCTTC CASSLAASSYNEQFF TRBJ2-1 - TRBV7-2 -
TGTGCCAGCGGCGCAGTGTACACCGGGGAGCTGTTTTTT CASGAVYTGELFF TRBJ2-2 - TRBV19 -
TGTGCCAGTAGTGTCGGGGGGACCTCCTACAATGAGCAGTTCTTC CASSVGGTSYNEQFF TRBJ2-1 TRBD2 TRBV19 once
TGTGCCAGCAGCCTATCATACAATGAGCAGTTCTTC CASSLSYNEQFF TRBJ2-1 - TRBV9 -
TGTGCCAGTAGTATGGGACAGGACGTTAGGTATGGCTACACCTTC CASSMGQDVRYGYTF TRBJ1-2 TRBD1 TRBV19 -
TGTGCCACCAGCACAAGGACAGGGTTGATTAATGAGCAGTTCTTC CATSTRTGLINEQFF TRBJ2-1 TRBD1 TRBV15 -
TGCGCCAGCAGCTTGTATGCAGGGGGCTTCTACAATGAGCAGTTCTTC CASSLYAGGFYNEQFF TRBJ2-1 TRBD1 TRBV5-1 -
TGCGCCAGCAAAGATGGGGTTTTGAGCAATCAGCCCCAGCATTTT CASKDGVLSNQPQHF TRBJ1-5 - TRBV10-2 once
TGTGCCAGCAGTTCAGTAGGACAGGGAAGTCCCACAGATACGCAGTATTTT CASSSVGQGSPTDTQYF TRBJ2-3 TRBD1 TRBV2 -
TGTGCCAGCAGCTTAGGGACCCAACGATTAGATACGCAGTATTTT CASSLGTQRLDTQYF TRBJ2-3 - TRBV7-2 -
TGTGCCAGCAGCCAAGCACATCCCCGGACAGTTTCCATCTACGAGCAGTACTTC CASSQAHPRTVSIYEQYF TRBJ2-7 - TRBV14 -
TGTGCCAGCAGCGACAGGGAGGAGCAGTACTTC CASSDREEQYF TRBJ2-7 TRBD1 TRBV6-5 -
TGTGCCAGCAGCCCCCGGGACAGGGTCAAAAACATTCAGTACTTC CASSPRDRVKNIQYF TRBJ2-4 TRBD1 TRBV11-2 -
TGTGCCAGCAGTCCCGGGACTATAACCTACGAGCAGTACTTC CASSPGTITYEQYF TRBJ2-7 TRBD2 TRBV6-5 -
TGTGCGAGCGGACTAGCGTCCTACGAGCAGTACTTC CASGLASYEQYF TRBJ2-7 TRBD2 TRBV7-9 -
TGTGCCAGCAGTTCCCACGGGGGGGTGACTGAAAAACTGTTTTTT CASSSHGGVTEKLFF TRBJ1-4 - TRBV27 -
TGTGCCAGTGGACGACAGGACGTAAATAATTCACCCCTCCACTTT CASGRQDVNNSPLHF TRBJ1-6 - TRBV19 once
TGCGCCAGCAGCTTGGATGGGGGGGACACCGGGGAGCTGTTTTTT CASSLDGGDTGELFF TRBJ2-2 TRBD2 TRBV5-1 -
TGTGCCAGCAGCCAAGATATCGGGCAGGGAAACACTGAAGCTTTCTTT CASSQDIGQGNTEAFF TRBJ1-1 - TRBV14 -
TGTGCCAGCTTGGACAGAAGCCTCCAAGAGACCCAGTACTTC CASLDRSLQETQYF TRBJ2-5 - TRBV2 -
TGTGCCACCTCTCCACGTTTCGGCGATGAGCAGTTCTTC CATSPRFGDEQFF TRBJ2-1 - TRBV6-4 -
TGTGCCAGCAGTTCTGAGGGCTTCAATCAGCCCCAGCATTTT CASSSEGFNQPQHF TRBJ1-5 - TRBV6-5 -
TGTGCCAGCAGCCCCGAAACCCACACAGATACGCAGTATTTT CASSPETHTDTQYF TRBJ2-3 - TRBV9 -
TGTGCCAGCAGTGACTCAAGTACCGGGGAGCTGTTTTTT CASSDSSTGELFF TRBJ2-2 - TRBV6-5 -
TGTGCCACCCGGCCCGACAGGGGTTCTAAGGAAAAACTGTTTTTT CATRPDRGSKEKLFF TRBJ1-4 TRBD1 TRBV10-3 -
TGTGCCAGCAGCGAGGGGACTAGCGGGGCCAACACCGGGGAGCTGTTTTTT CASSEGTSGANTGELFF TRBJ2-2 TRBD2 TRBV7-3 once
TGCGCCAGCAGCCAAGGGCGGCAACTTTCCAATGAGCAGTTCTTC CASSQGRQLSNEQFF TRBJ2-1 - TRBV4-1 -
TGTGCCAGCAGCTTAGTGGGGGGAGGGGGCTCCTACGAGCAGTACTTC CASSLVGGGGSYEQYF TRBJ2-7 - TRBV7-2 -
TGTGCCATTAAGTTGGGGAGTCAGGTCACCGGGGAGCTGTTTTTT CAIKLGSQVTGELFF TRBJ2-2 - TRBV28 -
TGTGCCAGCAGTTTAGGGGGGTCGGAAAAACTGTTTTTT CASSLGGSEKLFF TRBJ1-4 - TRBV28 -
TGTGCCAGCAGCCGTACGCTTGAAGCTTTCTTT CASSRTLEAFF TRBJ1-1 - TRBV5-5 -
TGTGCCAGCAGTTTAGAGGGCCCCGGGGAAGCTTTCTTT CASSLEGPGEAFF TRBJ1-1 - TRBV27 -
TGTGCCAGCAGCTTGGGTCAGGGGTATCTTCAGGGCGACAATTCACCCCTCCACTTT CASSLGQGYLQGDNSPLHF TRBJ1-6 - TRBV5-4 -
TGTGCCAGCACGGACATAAACCAAGAGACCCAGTACTTC CASTDINQETQYF TRBJ2-5 - TRBV18 -
TGTGCCAGCAGCGTAGCTCTTCGCGGGGCCTTCACCGGGGAGCTGTTTTTT CASSVALRGAFTGELFF TRBJ2-2 - TRBV9 -